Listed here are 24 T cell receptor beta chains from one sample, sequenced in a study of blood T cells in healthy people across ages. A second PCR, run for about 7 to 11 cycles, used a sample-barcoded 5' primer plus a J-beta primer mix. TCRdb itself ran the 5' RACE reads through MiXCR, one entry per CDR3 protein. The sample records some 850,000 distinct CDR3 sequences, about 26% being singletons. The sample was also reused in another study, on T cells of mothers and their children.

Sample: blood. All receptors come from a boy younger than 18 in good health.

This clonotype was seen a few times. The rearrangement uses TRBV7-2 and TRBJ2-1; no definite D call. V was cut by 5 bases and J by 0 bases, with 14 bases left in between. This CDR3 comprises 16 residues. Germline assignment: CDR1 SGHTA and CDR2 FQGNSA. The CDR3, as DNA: TGTGCCAGCAGCCCCTGGGTGGCTAGCTCCTACAATGAGCAGTTCTTC. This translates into CASSPWVASSYNEQFF.

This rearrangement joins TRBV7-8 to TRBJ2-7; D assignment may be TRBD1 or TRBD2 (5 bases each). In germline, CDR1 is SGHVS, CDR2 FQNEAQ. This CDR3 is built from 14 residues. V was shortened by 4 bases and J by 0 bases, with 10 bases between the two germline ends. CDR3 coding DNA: TGTGCCAGCAGCTGGGACGCCTACTCCTACGAGCAGTACTTC. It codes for CASSWDAYSYEQYF.

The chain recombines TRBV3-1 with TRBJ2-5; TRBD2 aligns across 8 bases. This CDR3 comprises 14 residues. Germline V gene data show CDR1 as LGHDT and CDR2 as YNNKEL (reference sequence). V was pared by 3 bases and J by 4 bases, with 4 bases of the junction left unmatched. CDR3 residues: CASSHGAGGETQYF. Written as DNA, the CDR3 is TGTGCCAGCAGCCATGGGGCGGGAGGAGAGACCCAGTACTTC.

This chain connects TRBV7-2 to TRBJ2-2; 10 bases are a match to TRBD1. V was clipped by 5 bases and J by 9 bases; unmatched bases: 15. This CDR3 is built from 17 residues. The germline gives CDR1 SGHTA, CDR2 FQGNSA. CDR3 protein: CASSRSLTGTGDRELFF. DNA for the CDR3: TGTGCCAGCAGCCGTTCCCTCACCGGGACAGGGGATCGGGAGCTGTTTTTT.

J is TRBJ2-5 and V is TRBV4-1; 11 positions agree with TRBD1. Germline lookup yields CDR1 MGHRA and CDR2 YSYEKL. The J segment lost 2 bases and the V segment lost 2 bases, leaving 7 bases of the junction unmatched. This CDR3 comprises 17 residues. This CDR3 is CASSQFPGQGDQETQYF. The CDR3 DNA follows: TGCGCCAGCAGCCAATTCCCGGGACAGGGGGATCAAGAGACCCAGTACTTC.

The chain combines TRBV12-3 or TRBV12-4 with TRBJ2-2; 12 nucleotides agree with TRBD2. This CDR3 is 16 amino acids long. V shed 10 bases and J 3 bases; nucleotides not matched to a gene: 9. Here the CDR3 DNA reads TGTGCCATAAATAGACTAGCGGGGGACTACACCGGGGAGCTGTTTTTT. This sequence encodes CAINRLAGDYTGELFF.

The DNA for the CDR3 is TGCAGTGCTATTCAGACGGGCGCAGGTGAGCAGTTCTTC. Translated: CSAIQTGAGEQFF. The chain has TRBV20-1 and TRBJ2-1; D is uncertain. Germline values: CDR1 DFQATT, CDR2 SNEGSKA (reference sequence). Trimming removed 4 bases at V and 9 bases at J, with 16 bases between. This CDR3 spans 13 amino acids.

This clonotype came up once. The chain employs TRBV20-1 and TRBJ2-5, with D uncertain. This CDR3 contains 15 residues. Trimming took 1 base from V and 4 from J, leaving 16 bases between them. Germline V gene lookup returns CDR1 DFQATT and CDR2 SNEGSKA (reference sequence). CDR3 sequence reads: CSARVGSSPLETQYF. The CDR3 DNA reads TGCAGTGCTAGAGTAGGCAGTTCACCGCTAGAGACCCAGTACTTC.

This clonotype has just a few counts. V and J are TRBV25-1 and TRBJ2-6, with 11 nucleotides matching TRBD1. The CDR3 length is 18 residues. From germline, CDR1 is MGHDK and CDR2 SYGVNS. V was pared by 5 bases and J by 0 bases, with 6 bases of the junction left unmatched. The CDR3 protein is CASSPRTGGNSGANVLTF. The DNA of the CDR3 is TGTGCCAGCAGTCCACGGACAGGGGGCAACTCTGGGGCCAACGTCCTGACTTTC.

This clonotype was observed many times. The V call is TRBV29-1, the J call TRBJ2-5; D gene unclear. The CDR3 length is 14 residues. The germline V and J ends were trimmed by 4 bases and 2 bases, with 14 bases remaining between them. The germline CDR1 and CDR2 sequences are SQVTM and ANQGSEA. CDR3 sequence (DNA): TGCAGCGTTGGGTGGTCGGCTGCTCAAGAGACCCAGTACTTC. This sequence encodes CSVGWSAAQETQYF.

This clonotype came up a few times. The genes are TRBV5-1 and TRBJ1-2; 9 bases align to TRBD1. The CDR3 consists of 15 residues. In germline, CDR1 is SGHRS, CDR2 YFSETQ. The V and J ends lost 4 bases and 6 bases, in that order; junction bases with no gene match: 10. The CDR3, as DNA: TGCGCCAGCAGCAAGACCACAGGGGGCGCGGATGGCTACACCTTC. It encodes CASSKTTGGADGYTF.

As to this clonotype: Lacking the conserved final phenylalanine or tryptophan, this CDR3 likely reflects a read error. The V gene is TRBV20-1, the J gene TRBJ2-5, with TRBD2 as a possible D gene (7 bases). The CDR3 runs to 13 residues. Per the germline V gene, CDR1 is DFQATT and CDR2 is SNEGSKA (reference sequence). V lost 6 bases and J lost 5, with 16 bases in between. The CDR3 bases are TGCAGTGCACAAACGGGGGGCGCCGAGACCCAGTACCTC. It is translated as CSAQTGGAETQYL.

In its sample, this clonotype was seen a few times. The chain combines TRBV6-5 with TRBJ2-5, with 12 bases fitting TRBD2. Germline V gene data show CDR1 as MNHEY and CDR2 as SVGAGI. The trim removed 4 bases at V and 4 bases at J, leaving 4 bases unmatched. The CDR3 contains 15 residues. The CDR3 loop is CASSWLAGGRETQYF. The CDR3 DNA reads TGTGCCAGCAGTTGGCTAGCGGGGGGGCGAGAGACCCAGTACTTC.

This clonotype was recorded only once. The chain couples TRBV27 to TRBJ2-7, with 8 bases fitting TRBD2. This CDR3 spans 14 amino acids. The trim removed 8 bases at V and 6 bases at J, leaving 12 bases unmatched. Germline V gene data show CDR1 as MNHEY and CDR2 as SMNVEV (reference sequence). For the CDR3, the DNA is TGTGCCAGCTCACCCCTAGCGGGTGGTACCGAGCAGTACTTC. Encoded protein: CASSPLAGGTEQYF.

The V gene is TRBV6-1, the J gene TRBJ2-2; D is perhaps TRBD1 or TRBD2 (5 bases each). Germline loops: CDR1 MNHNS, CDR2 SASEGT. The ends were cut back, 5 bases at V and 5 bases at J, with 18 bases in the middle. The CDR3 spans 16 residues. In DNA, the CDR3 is TGTGCCAGCAGTCGGTGGGGACCCAAGGGGACCGGGGAGCTGTTTTTT. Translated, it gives CASSRWGPKGTGELFF.

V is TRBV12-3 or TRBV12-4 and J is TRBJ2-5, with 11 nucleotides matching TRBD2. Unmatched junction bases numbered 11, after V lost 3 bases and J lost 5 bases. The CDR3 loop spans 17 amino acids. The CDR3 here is CASSLATSGVRGETQYF. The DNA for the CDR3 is TGTGCCAGCAGTTTGGCGACTAGCGGGGTCCGGGGGGAGACCCAGTACTTC.

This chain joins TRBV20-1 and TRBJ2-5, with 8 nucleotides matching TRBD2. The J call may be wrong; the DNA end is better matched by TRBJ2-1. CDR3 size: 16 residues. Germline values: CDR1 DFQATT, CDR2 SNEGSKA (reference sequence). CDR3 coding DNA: TGCAGTGCTAGACGCCCGGGACTAGTACAATACAATGAGCAGTTCTTC. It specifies CSARRPGLVQYNEQFF.

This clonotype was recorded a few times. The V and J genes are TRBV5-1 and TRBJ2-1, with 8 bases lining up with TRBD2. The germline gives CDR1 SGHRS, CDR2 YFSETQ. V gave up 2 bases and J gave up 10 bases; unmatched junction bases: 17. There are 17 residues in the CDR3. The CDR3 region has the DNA TGCGCCAGCAGCTTTCCTCCGGGTGCCGCCCGGGGGGGCGAGCAGTTCTTC. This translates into CASSFPPGAARGGEQFF.

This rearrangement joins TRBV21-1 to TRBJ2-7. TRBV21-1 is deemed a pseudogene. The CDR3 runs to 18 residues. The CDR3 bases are TGTGCCAGCAGCCCACTTCCGTCAAGGAAAGAAGCCTCCTACGAGCAGTACTTC. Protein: CASSPLPSRKEASYEQYF.

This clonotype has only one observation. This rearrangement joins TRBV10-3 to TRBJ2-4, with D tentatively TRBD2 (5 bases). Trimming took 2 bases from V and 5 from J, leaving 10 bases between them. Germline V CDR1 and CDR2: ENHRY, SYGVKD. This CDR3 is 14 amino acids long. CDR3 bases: TGTGCCATCAGTGAGGGGGTCGGGGAAAACATTCAGTACTTC. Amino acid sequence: CAISEGVGENIQYF.

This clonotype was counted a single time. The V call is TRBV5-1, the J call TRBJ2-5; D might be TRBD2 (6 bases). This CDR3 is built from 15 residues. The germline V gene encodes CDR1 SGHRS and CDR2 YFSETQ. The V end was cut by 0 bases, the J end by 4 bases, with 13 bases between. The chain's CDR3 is CASSLAGGFGETQYF. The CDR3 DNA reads TGCGCCAGCAGCTTGGCCGGGGGTTTCGGAGAGACCCAGTACTTC.

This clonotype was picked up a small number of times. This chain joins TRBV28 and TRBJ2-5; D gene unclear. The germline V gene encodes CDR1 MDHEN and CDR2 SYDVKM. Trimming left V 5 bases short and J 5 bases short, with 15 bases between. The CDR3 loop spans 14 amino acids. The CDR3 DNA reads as TGTGCCAGCAGTCCGGGCCCCCGGCGGGAGACCCAGTACTTC. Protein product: CASSPGPRRETQYF.

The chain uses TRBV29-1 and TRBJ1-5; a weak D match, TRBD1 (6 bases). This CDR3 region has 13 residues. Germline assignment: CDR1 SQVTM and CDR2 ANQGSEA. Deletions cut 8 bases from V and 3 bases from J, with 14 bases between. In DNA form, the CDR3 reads TGCAGCTTTTTCGGGGGCTACAATCAGCCCCAGCATTTT. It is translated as CSFFGGYNQPQHF. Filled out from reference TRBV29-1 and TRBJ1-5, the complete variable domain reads SAVISQKPSRDICQRGTSLTIQCQVDSQVTMMFWYRQQPGQSLTLIATANQGSEATYESGFVIDKFPISRPNLTFSTLTVSNMSPEDSSIYLCSFFGGYNQPQHFGDGTRLSIL.

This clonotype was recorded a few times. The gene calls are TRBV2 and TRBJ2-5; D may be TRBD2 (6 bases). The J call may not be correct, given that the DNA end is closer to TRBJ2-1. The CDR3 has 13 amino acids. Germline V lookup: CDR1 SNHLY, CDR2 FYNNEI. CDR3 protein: CASTSRGGNEQFF. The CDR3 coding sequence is TGTGCCAGCACTTCCCGGGGAGGAAATGAGCAGTTCTTC.